This T cell receptor (beta chain) was captured in a study of vaccination and CD4 T cells after COVID-19. On the study more broadly: Stimuli were overlapping spike peptide pools of SARS-CoV-2 and three common cold coronaviruses (HCoV-NL63, HCoV-OC43, HCoV-229E).

A few counts support this clonotype. Its target is not known. Germline V gene data show CDR1 as DFQATT and CDR2 as SNEGSKA (reference sequence). Trimming stripped 2 bases from V and 4 bases from J, with 8 bases between. The CDR3 is 12 residues long. The Oncomine TCR Beta short-read assay sequenced DNA from cultured CD4+ T cells. Each CDR3 protein is one row after TCRdb ran MiXCR on the PCR reads. The profile shows under 25,000 distinct CDR3 sequences, 35% to 55% of them singletons. Documented treatment: roughly 11-day PBMC culture with coronavirus spike peptide pools or control peptides (ViraFEST assay). It was on days 3 and 7 that half the medium was replaced with fresh IL-2 medium.

The clonotype comes from a human donor who had recovered from COVID-19. The sequencing used CD4+ T cells from blood, cultured in vitro, collected after SARS-CoV-2 vaccination. The gene calls are TRBV20-1 and TRBJ2-5, with a possible D match to TRBD1 (6 bases). For the CDR3, the DNA is TGCAGTGCTAGACAGGGGAGAGAGACCCAGTACTTC. This sequence encodes CSARQGRETQYF.